The 6 T cell receptor beta chains reported below all come from one sample, sequenced in a study of blood T cell repertoires in COVID-19. Profiling relied on immunoSEQ multiplex PCR, and the TCRdb table lists in-frame clones only, not all of them. The sample yields more than 250,000 clones, around 85% seen once. Sequencing was performed on PBMCs or T cells enriched from blood (not recorded which). These receptors were collected from a woman aged 40 to 55 who had recovered from COVID-19.

The V gene is TRBV30, the J gene TRBJ2-1; 11 bases agree with TRBD1. The CDR3 extends over 15 amino acids. Germline CDR1 and CDR2: GTSNPN and SVGIG (reference sequence). V trimming: 7 bases; J trimming: 6 bases; junction bases outside the gene matches: 11. Written as DNA, the CDR3 is TGTGCCTTGACGTTCCGGGACAGGGGGGTCAATGAGCAGTTCTTC. Its protein is CALTFRDRGVNEQFF.

The CDR3 nucleotides are TGTGCCAGCAGTTCAGAAAATCTCGTCCGAGGAAACATTCAGTACTTC. Residues: CASSSENLVRGNIQYF. The V call is TRBV6-5, the J call TRBJ2-4; no definite D call. The germline V gene encodes CDR1 MNHEY and CDR2 SVGAGI. Trimming removed 4 bases from V and 6 bases from J, with 19 bases in between. CDR3 size: 16 residues.

The chain has TRBV5-1 and TRBJ2-3; tentative D call: TRBD2 (6 bases). The CDR3 covers 16 residues. Trimming took off 1 base at V and 2 bases at J, with 14 bases between the two ends. Per the germline V gene, CDR1 is SGHRS and CDR2 is YFSETQ. This CDR3 is CASSLPLAQITDTQYF. As DNA, the CDR3 is TGCGCCAGCAGCTTGCCTCTAGCGCAAATCACAGATACGCAGTATTTT.

The chain is built from TRBV4-1 and TRBJ2-1; 11 bases are a match to TRBD2. The CDR3 is 15 amino acids. The trim removed 1 base at V and 8 bases at J, leaving 4 bases unmatched. The germline V gene encodes CDR1 MGHRA and CDR2 YSYEKL. CDR3 sequence: CASSQVAGGGYEQFF. In DNA form, the CDR3 reads TGCGCCAGCAGCCAAGTAGCGGGAGGGGGCTATGAGCAGTTCTTC.

The chain carries TRBV27 and TRBJ1-6; D call uncertain. CDR1 is MNHEY, CDR2 SMNVEV, per germline (reference sequence). This CDR3 spans 15 amino acids. Trimming removed 6 bases at V and 8 bases at J, with 17 bases between. The DNA for the CDR3 is TGTGCCAGCAGACCCTATCCCCGGGGTGATTCACCCCTCCACTTT. It encodes CASRPYPRGDSPLHF.

The chain employs TRBV5-1 and TRBJ1-6, with 10 bases fitting TRBD1. The germline CDR1 and CDR2 sequences are SGHRS and YFSETQ. The CDR3 runs to 19 residues. V dropped 1 base and J dropped 6; count of bases not matched to a gene: 13. The CDR3, as DNA: TGCGCCAGCAGCTTGAGTGTTTTCTCCGGGACAGGGGTTAATTCACCCCTCCACTTT. As protein: CASSLSVFSGTGVNSPLHF.